Below are 17 T cell receptor beta chains sequenced from a single sample in a study of response to subunit inactivated influenza vaccine. TCRdb re-called the RT-PCR reads through MiXCR, storing one row per CDR3 protein. This sample has roughly 500,000 distinct CDR3 sequences, with around 21% found just once. The sample also formed part of further work on T cells expressing NK-cell markers. That study adds: Researchers built TCR beta cDNA using 5'RACE template switching with UMIs.

This sample comprised CD4+ T cells sorted from PBMCs, obtained approximately 13 days after vaccination. These receptors were collected from a man over 45 who received an inactivated influenza vaccine.

The sample holds a few counts of this clonotype. The rearrangement uses TRBV28 and TRBJ1-5, with D unclear. This CDR3 contains 13 residues. V was pared by 0 bases and J by 11 bases, with 11 bases between. In germline, CDR1 is MDHEN, CDR2 SYDVKM. CDR3: CASSLWGRETQHF. DNA of the CDR3: TGTGCCAGCAGTTTATGGGGTAGAGAGACCCAGCATTTT.

The table lists this clonotype with a few counts. The V gene is TRBV7-2, the J gene TRBJ2-7, with TRBD1 matching over 9 bases. The CDR3 contains 14 residues. Germline V gene data show CDR1 as SGHTA and CDR2 as FQGNSA. The ends lost 8 bases at V and 3 bases at J; junction bases unmatched: 8. Here the CDR3 DNA reads TGTGCCAGCGGCCAGACAGGGGGGGACTACGAGCAGTACTTC. Protein sequence: CASGQTGGDYEQYF.

The rearrangement uses TRBV18 and TRBJ2-7, with a possible D match to TRBD1 (5 bases). The CDR3 has 14 residues. CDR1 KGHSH and CDR2 LQKENI come from the germline V gene. Trimming left V 3 bases short and J 3 bases short, with 12 bases between. The CDR3: CASSPTVTIYEQYF. For the CDR3, the DNA is TGTGCCAGCTCACCGACAGTAACGATCTACGAGCAGTACTTC.

This clonotype was seen more than once but under ten times. The chain recombines TRBV11-2 with TRBJ1-1; D call uncertain. V was pared by 8 bases and J by 4 bases, with 11 bases between. Germline V lookup: CDR1 SGHAT, CDR2 FQNNGV. The CDR3 has 12 amino acids. In DNA, the CDR3 is TGTGCCAGCGGATACTTAGGCACTGAAGCTTTCTTT. As protein: CASGYLGTEAFF.

This clonotype was counted between two and nine times. The CDR3 bases are TGTGCCAGCAGCTTGGTCTTCAGGGTTGGTACGGGCGAGCAGTACTTC. Translation gives CASSLVFRVGTGEQYF. V gene TRBV5-5 combines with J gene TRBJ2-7; D possibly corresponds to TRBD1 (5 bases). This CDR3 spans 16 amino acids. Trimming took 0 bases from V and 6 from J, leaving 19 bases between them. Looked up from germline, CDR1 is SGHKS and CDR2 is YYEKEE (reference sequence).

V gene TRBV20-1 combines with J gene TRBJ2-7, with D perhaps assigned TRBD1 or TRBD2 (6 bases each). CDR1 and CDR2 (germline): DFQATT, SNEGSKA (reference sequence). This CDR3 is built from 13 residues. The CDR3 spells CSVTLGGSGEQYF. The CDR3 coding sequence is TGCAGCGTCACTCTCGGGGGCTCCGGCGAGCAGTACTTC.

This clonotype has more than one count but fewer than ten. This rearrangement joins TRBV6-2 or TRBV6-3 to TRBJ2-2; 10 bases align to TRBD2. Germline V gene data show CDR1 as MNHEY and CDR2 as SVGEGT. Germline trimming cut 6 bases from V and 6 bases from J; bases unmatched to any gene: 13. The CDR3 covers 17 residues. DNA of the CDR3: TGTGCCAGCAGCCTTTTAGCGGGGGGAAGAATGGCCGGGGAGCTGTTTTTT. Translating gives CASSLLAGGRMAGELFF.

CDR3 nucleotide sequence: TGTGCCACCAGCACCCGCGGGCAGTACAATGAGCAGTTCTTC. Translating gives CATSTRGQYNEQFF. This chain joins TRBV15 and TRBJ2-1; D possibly corresponds to TRBD2 (5 bases). The CDR3 loop spans 14 amino acids. Germline CDR1 and CDR2: LNHNV and YYDKDF (reference sequence). The ends were cut back, 4 bases at V and 4 bases at J, with 11 bases in the middle.

This clonotype has more than one count but fewer than ten. The V and J genes are TRBV15 and TRBJ2-7, with a tentative D call TRBD2 (5 bases). Germline CDR1 is LNHNV and CDR2 is YYDKDF (reference sequence). V was shortened by 5 bases and J by 0 bases, with 17 bases between the two germline ends. The CDR3 runs to 16 residues. CDR3 nucleotide sequence: TGTGCCACCAGCGATCCGACGAGCGGAGACTCCTACGAGCAGTACTTC. It specifies CATSDPTSGDSYEQYF.

For this clonotype: The junction does not match germline at one end; this may be a read error. The chain joins TRBV12-3 or TRBV12-4 to TRBJ1-1, with D perhaps TRBD1 (5 bases). The CDR3 has 12 amino acids. DNA of the CDR3: TGTGCCAGCAGTTTGACAGCGTGGAGGGCTCTCTTT. Translation: CASSLTAWRALF.

This chain joins TRBV6-5 and TRBJ1-2; D is possibly TRBD1 (5 bases). Germline lookup yields CDR1 MNHEY and CDR2 SVGAGI. The CDR3 is 13 amino acids. Between the trimmed V and J ends, which lost 2 bases and 6 bases, there was a span of 10 bases. The CDR3: CASSYPGTDGYTF. CDR3 nucleotides: TGTGCCAGCAGTTACCCTGGGACGGATGGCTACACCTTC.

The chain employs TRBV4-3 and TRBJ2-5, with 10 bases identical to TRBD2. The V gene end was trimmed by 4 bases and the J gene end by 3 bases; junction bases not matched to a gene: 14. Germline loops: CDR1 LGHNA, CDR2 YSLEER. The CDR3 consists of 18 residues. Here the CDR3 reads CASSRNTLRTSGEETQYF. CDR3 in DNA: TGCGCCAGCAGCCGGAATACCCTCCGGACTAGCGGAGAAGAGACCCAGTACTTC.

This clonotype was counted ten times or more. The gene calls are TRBV20-1 and TRBJ2-1, with TRBD2 identical over 14 bases. The germline V gene encodes CDR1 DFQATT and CDR2 SNEGSKA (reference sequence). This CDR3 has 16 residues. Trimming at V came to 6 bases and at J to 6 bases, leaving 10 bases not matched to a gene. The chain's CDR3 is CSATGTSGSFSNEQFF. In DNA form, the CDR3 reads TGCAGTGCAACCGGGACTAGCGGGAGTTTTTCCAATGAGCAGTTCTTC.

The V gene is TRBV7-9, the J gene TRBJ2-2; 7 bases align to TRBD1. The trim removed 3 bases at V and 1 base at J, leaving 5 bases unmatched. There are 16 residues in the CDR3. Germline V gene lookup returns CDR1 SEHNR and CDR2 FQNEAQ (reference sequence). For the CDR3, the DNA is TGTGCCAGCAGCTTGGGGACAGTTAAGAACACCGGGGAGCTGTTTTTT. This sequence encodes CASSLGTVKNTGELFF.

The rearrangement uses TRBV7-2 and TRBJ2-7, with TRBD2 matching over 8 bases. The trim removed 5 bases at V and 0 bases at J, leaving 6 bases unmatched. From germline, CDR1 is SGHTA and CDR2 FQGNSA. The CDR3 loop spans 15 amino acids. CDR3 nucleotide sequence: TGTGCCAGCAGCCGTCTAGCGGGCCCCTCCTACGAGCAGTACTTC. Its translation: CASSRLAGPSYEQYF.

This clonotype was counted only a few times. The chain has TRBV24-1 and TRBJ2-7; tentatively, D is TRBD1 (6 bases). The germline CDR1 and CDR2 sequences are KGHDR and SFDVKD. V shed 4 bases and J shed 2 bases, with 14 bases lying between them. The CDR3 totals 15 residues. In DNA form, the CDR3 reads TGTGCCACCAGTGACCCTGGACAGCTCCCCTACGAGCAGTACTTC. Residues: CATSDPGQLPYEQYF.

This clonotype was counted only a few times. V and J are TRBV12-3 or TRBV12-4 and TRBJ2-4; D is unresolved. The CDR3 extends over 14 amino acids. Between the trimmed V and J ends, which lost 6 bases and 9 bases, there was a span of 18 bases. CDR3 nucleotide sequence: TGTGCCAGCAGCCCGAGTGGTCCTGTCGGCATTCAGTACTTC. It translates to CASSPSGPVGIQYF.